This TCR beta chain came from a study of cytomegalovirus exposure and HLA in healthy donors. Study observations and caveats: A later analysis associated some 16,000 TCR beta sequences with HLA alleles at a 0.05 false discovery rate. TRBV6-2, TRBV6-3 and some other V segments were excluded as indistinguishable. Being productive about 90% or about 30% of the time was typical of most TCR beta V segments in an earlier analysis.

Germline-derived CDR1 and CDR2 are MNHNY and SVGAGI (reference sequence). The CDR3 covers 16 residues. Trimming cost V 4 bases and J 0 bases; bases outside gene matches: 5. This clone was seen more than once but under ten times. Its specificity is unknown. Both 60 Vbeta primers and 13 Jbeta primers went into the PCR. This table comes from immunoSEQ multiplex PCR, and its TCRdb copy is limited to in-frame clones, with some not included. The sample has some 110,000 clones; 83% are singletons. The chain employs TRBV6-6 and TRBJ1-1, with 10 positions matching TRBD1. The sequencing sample was made of PBMCs. The TCR originated in a man between 18 and 29 years old in good health and CMV-seronegative. The CDR3 region has the DNA TGTGCCAGCAGTTTACCCGGGACAGGGGTGAACACTGAAGCTTTCTTT. Translating it yields CASSLPGTGVNTEAFF.